This T cell receptor beta chain is drawn from a study of T-cell reconstitution after alpha-beta-depleted transplantation in children. This CDR3 has 19 amino acids. Germline assignment: CDR1 DFQATT and CDR2 SNEGSKA (reference sequence). V was pared by 0 bases and J by 3 bases, with 17 bases of the junction left unmatched. Study outcomes and limitations: Hyperexpanded clones declined; after one year, newly produced T cells mostly supplied diversity. Roughly two months post-transplant, alpha-beta T cells reportedly originated from several hundred graft clones that had expanded. In some patients, recipient T cells and intrathymic progenitors surviving conditioning explained high day-60 diversity.

The TCRbeta library incorporated unique molecular identifiers. TCRdb fed the PCR reads into MiXCR, producing one record per CDR3 protein. The data hold some 300,000 distinct CDR3 sequences, with roughly 7.8% observed a single time. Concerning this clonotype itself: Antigen: not known.

This receptor was identified in a female patient aged 2-15 years who had a stem cell transplant for Fanconi anemia, so the T cells may come from the graft donor. The sample consisted of peripheral blood, taken 360 days after TCRalphabeta/CD19-depleted stem cell transplant. The V call is TRBV20-1, the J call TRBJ2-7, with 10 positions matching TRBD2. CDR3 nucleotide sequence: TGCAGTGCTAGAGATGCTGAGCGGGAGGGTCGAAAGGTAGGCTACGAGCAGTACTTC. Translating it yields CSARDAEREGRKVGYEQYF.